This T cell receptor beta chain emerged from a study of molecular identifiers for immune sequencing clone quantification. This clonotype was detected many times. The antigen remains unidentified. It was with previously described methods and listed TCR primers that bulk TCR libraries were made. TCRdb reprocessed the PCR reads with MiXCR, giving one entry per CDR3 protein. Of some 650,000 distinct CDR3 sequences listed, 15% to 20% were seen once; the top ten hold roughly 0.9%. Findings and caveats of the study: Spiked Jurkat TCR RNA equivalent to one cell reportedly surfaced among 900,000 to 1,000,000 naive cells.

CDR3 size: 16 residues. V was shortened by 2 bases and J by 5 bases, with 19 bases between the two germline ends. CDR1 MNHEY and CDR2 SVGEGT come from the germline V gene. This sequence joins TRBV6-2 or TRBV6-3 and TRBJ2-7; D ambiguous. The sequencing input was naive CD8+ T cells from blood, with Jurkat cell RNA spiked in. Subset denoted: FACS-sorted CD8+CD4-CCR7+CD45RA+ naive T cells. The source is a human donor in good health. Some libraries in this study had Jurkat cell RNA spiked in. The CDR3, as DNA: TGTGCCAGCAGTTACCCCTTGCCGGGTGGACCTGACGAGCAGTACTTC. It encodes CASSYPLPGGPDEQYF.